The clone carrying this TCR beta chain was seen only once. The length of the CDR3 is 16 residues. Unmatched junction bases numbered 9, after V lost 1 base and J lost 7 bases. Germline-derived CDR1 and CDR2 are MNHEY and SVGEGT. The record originates from a study of control samples from healthy donors and cancer patients. Data came from immunoSEQ multiplex PCR; TCRdb stores just in-frame clones and leaves some out. Among 140,000 to 150,000 clones listed, over 85% were seen once. The chain combines TRBV6-2 or TRBV6-3 with TRBJ1-5; 8 nucleotides align to TRBD1. The sequence came from a young man in good health. Specimen: blood. The CDR3 DNA reads as TGTGCCAGCAGTTACTTTGCATCGCAGGGGGCCCAGCCCCAGCATTTT. Translation gives CASSYFASQGAQPQHF.